These 6 T cell receptor beta chains came from one sample sequenced in a study of T cell responses to AZD1222 COVID-19 vaccine. The method was immunoSEQ multiplex PCR; TCRdb's version includes in-frame clones alone and lacks a portion of them. The table shows more than 100,000 clones, with more than 75% occurring only once. The material sequenced was peripheral blood, taken on day 0 of AZD1222 vaccination. All receptors come from an adult in good health.

In this sample, this clone turned up a few times. This chain links TRBV10-2 with TRBJ2-1; a possible D gene is TRBD2 (6 bases). Germline V gene sequence: CDR1 WSHSY, CDR2 SAAADI. CDR3 length: 13 amino acids. Trimming left V 6 bases short and J 7 bases short, with 13 bases between. Written as DNA, the CDR3 is TGCGCCAGCAGGCCTTTCGGGGGTAATGAGCAGTTCTTC. Translation gives CASRPFGGNEQFF.

The V and J genes are TRBV25-1 and TRBJ2-2, with TRBD1 identical over 11 bases. Germline lookup yields CDR1 MGHDK and CDR2 SYGVNS. There are 15 residues in the CDR3. V was pared by 6 bases and J by 3 bases, with 3 bases of the junction left unmatched. In DNA, the CDR3 is TGTGCCAGCAGACCGGGACAGGGGGACACCGGGGAGCTGTTTTTT. It encodes CASRPGQGDTGELFF.

The chain carries TRBV5-4 and TRBJ1-1, with no clear D. The CDR3 length is 12 residues. CDR1 is SGHNT and CDR2 is YYREEE in the germline V gene (reference sequence). V shed 4 bases and J shed 4 bases, with 8 bases lying between them. The chain's CDR3 is CASSHSGTEAFF. CDR3 DNA: TGTGCCAGCAGCCACAGTGGCACTGAAGCTTTCTTT.

The gene calls are TRBV27 and TRBJ2-1; D uncertain. V shed 8 bases and J shed 4 bases, with 12 bases lying between them. The CDR3 contains 13 residues. Germline loops: CDR1 MNHEY, CDR2 SMNVEV (reference sequence). The CDR3 here is CASGRLLYNEQFF. DNA of the CDR3: TGTGCCAGCGGCCGACTCCTATACAATGAGCAGTTCTTC.

This chain uses TRBV9 with TRBJ2-7; 7 bases fit TRBD1. CDR3 length: 12 amino acids. The V gene end was trimmed by 0 bases and the J gene end by 12 bases; junction bases not matched to a gene: 6. Per the germline V gene, CDR1 is SGDLS and CDR2 is YYNGEE. CDR3 loop: CASSVEGASLYF. CDR3 nucleotides: TGTGCCAGCAGCGTAGAGGGGGCCTCGCTGTACTTC.

V and J are TRBV13 and TRBJ2-3, with D maybe TRBD1 (5 bases). With 3 bases removed from V and 2 bases from J, the gap between germline ends came to 9 bases. This CDR3 has 14 amino acids. The V gene's germline CDR1 is PRHDT and CDR2 FYEKMQ (reference sequence). The CDR3 sequence is CASSLGQLTDTQYF. As DNA, the CDR3 is TGTGCCAGCAGCTTGGGGCAGCTCACAGATACGCAGTATTTT.